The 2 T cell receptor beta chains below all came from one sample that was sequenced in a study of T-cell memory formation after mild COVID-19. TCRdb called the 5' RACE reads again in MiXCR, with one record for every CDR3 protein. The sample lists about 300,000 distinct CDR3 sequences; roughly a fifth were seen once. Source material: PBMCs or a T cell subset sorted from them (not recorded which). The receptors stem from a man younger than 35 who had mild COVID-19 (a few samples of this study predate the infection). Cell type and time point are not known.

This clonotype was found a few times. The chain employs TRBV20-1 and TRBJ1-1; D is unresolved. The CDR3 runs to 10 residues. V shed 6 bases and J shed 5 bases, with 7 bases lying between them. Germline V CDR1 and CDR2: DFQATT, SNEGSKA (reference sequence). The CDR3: CSAVNTEAFF. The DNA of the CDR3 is TGCAGTGCCGTTAATACTGAAGCTTTCTTT.

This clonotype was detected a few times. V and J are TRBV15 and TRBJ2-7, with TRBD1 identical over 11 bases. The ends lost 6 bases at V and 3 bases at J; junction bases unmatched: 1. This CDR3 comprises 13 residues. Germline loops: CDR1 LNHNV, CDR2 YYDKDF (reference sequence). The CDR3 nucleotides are TGTGCCACCAGGGGACAGGGGGACTACGAGCAGTACTTC. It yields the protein CATRGQGDYEQYF.